The present T cell receptor (beta chain) was sequenced within a study of cytomegalovirus exposure and HLA in healthy donors. Study-wide findings and caveats: Some TCR beta chains (164 of them) were listed as cytomegalovirus-associated. Reports described diagnosis of cytomegalovirus status by the classifier as highly specific and sensitive.

About this clone itself: Its specificity is not known.

CDR1 and CDR2 from the germline V gene are SGHNT and YYREEE (reference sequence). V was clipped by 3 bases and J by 1 base, with 17 bases between them. The CDR3 totals 17 residues. It was with 60 Vbeta and 13 Jbeta primers that the PCR ran. The method was immunoSEQ multiplex PCR; TCRdb's version includes in-frame clones alone and lacks a portion of them. Of 95,000 to 110,000 clones in the sample, over 70% were seen once. The sequence was obtained from a man aged 50-59 years in good health and CMV-seropositive. The V and J genes are TRBV5-4 and TRBJ2-1; a weak D match, TRBD1 (6 bases). What was sequenced was PBMCs. CDR3 region: CASSSPRSGQSYNEQFF. Here the CDR3 DNA reads TGTGCCAGCAGCTCCCCGCGCAGCGGACAGTCCTACAATGAGCAGTTCTTC. Filled out from reference TRBV5-4 and TRBJ2-1, the complete variable domain reads ETGVTQSPTHLIKTRGQQVTLRCSSQSGHNTVSWYQQALGQGPQFIFQYYREEENGRGNFPPRFSGLQFPNYSSELNVNALELDDSALYLCASSSPRSGQSYNEQFFGPGTRLTVL.